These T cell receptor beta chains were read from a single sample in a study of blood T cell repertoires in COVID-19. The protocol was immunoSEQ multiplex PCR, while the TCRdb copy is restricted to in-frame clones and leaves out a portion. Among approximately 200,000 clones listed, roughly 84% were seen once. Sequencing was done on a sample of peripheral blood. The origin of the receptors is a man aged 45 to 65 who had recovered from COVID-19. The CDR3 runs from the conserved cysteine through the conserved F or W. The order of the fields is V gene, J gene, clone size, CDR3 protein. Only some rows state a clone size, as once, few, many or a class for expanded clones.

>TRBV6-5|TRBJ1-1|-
CASSPIAGQAFF
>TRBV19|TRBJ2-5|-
CASSIDRPGQGKTQYF
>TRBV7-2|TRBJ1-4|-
CASSLAVRGNEKLFF
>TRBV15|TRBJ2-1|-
CATSGLADSGLARNEQFF
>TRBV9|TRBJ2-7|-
CASSVDLAGAKYF
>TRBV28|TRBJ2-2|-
CASSRLIGGRNTGELFF
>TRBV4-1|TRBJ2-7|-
CASSQDSSGTAWEQYF
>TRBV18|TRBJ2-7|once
CASSPTGGTSEQYF
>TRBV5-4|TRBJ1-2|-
CASSQEDRRRYGYTF
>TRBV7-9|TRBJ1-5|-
CASSLATRDQPQHF
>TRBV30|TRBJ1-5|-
CAWHKGQVMGQPQHF
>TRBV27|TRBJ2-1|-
CASTYGSGLGEQFF
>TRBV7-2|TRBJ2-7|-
CASSLVASGTYEQYF
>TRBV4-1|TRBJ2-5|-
CASSPYRTSGWGGQETQYF
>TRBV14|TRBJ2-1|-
CASSQEGSYNEQFF
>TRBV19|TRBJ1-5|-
CASSMGEVQTQHF
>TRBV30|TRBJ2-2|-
CAWSARVRNTGELFF
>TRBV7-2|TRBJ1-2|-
CASSLVPPSAAPYGYTF
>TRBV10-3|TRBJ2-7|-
CAISPDDRGLHEQYF
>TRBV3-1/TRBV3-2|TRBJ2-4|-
CASSQSSGRAKNIQYF
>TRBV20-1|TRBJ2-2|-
CSASSRGRRTGSTGELFF
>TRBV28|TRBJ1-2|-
CSTLRTGVNYGYTF
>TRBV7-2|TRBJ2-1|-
CASSFQKYNEQFF
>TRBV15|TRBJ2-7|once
CATSSNRDDSYEQYF
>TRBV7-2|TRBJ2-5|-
CASSPEGLAPETQYF
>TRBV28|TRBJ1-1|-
CATLNSLLSEAFF
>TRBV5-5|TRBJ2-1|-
CASSLLAELSNEQFF
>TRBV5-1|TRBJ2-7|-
CASSPGTGSTYEQYF
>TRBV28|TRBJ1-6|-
CASSLDRILPPSYNSPLHF
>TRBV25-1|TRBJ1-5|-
CASGPTGTGQPQHF
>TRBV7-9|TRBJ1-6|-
CASSLRDRGNSPLHF
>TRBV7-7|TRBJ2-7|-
CASSSGLAGEYEQYF
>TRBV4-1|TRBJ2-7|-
CASSQDRSYEQYF
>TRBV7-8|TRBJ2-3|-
CASSSRDIGADTQYF
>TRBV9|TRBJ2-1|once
CASSATSGSSYNEQFF
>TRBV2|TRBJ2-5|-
CASSGPGTSGRGGKETQYF
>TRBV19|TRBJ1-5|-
CASIPDRDSNQPQHF
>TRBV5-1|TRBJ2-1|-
CASSLGSGVLNEQFF
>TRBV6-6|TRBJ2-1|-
CASSRGGGDSSYNEQFF
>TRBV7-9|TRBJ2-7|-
CASRLAGGLEQYF